This T cell receptor (beta chain) originates from a study of T cells in Graves' hyperthyroidism and ophthalmopathy. The CDR3 regions of TCR beta were amplified from RNA transcripts. Carried out on the TCR CDR3, a first-round RT-PCR used the HTBI primer set. Each CDR3 protein is one row after TCRdb ran MiXCR on the multiplex PCR reads. The repertoire holds some 360,000 distinct CDR3 sequences, around 14% seen once, with 11% in the top ten. The study based diagnoses on clinical symptoms, serum thyroxine and TRAb, thyroid ultrasound and orbital computed tomography. Fresh peripheral blood, about 9.6 ml, yielded the PBMCs. Study-level points and caveats: In blood, most of the thyroid clonotypes expanded above 0.001 were also present.

With 2 bases clipped from V and 3 bases from J, the junction kept 10 bases outside the gene matches. The germline CDR1 and CDR2 sequences are SGHVS and FQNEAQ. This CDR3 has 17 residues. The table lists this clonotype with a few counts. Its antigen is unidentified. This chain uses TRBV7-8 with TRBJ2-1, with TRBD2 matching over 7 bases. The sequence came from an older woman with Graves' hyperthyroidism. Sequencing input: blood. CDR3 nucleotides: TGTGCCAGCAGCTTAATCCGCGGCGGGAGAAGCTACAATGAGCAGTTCTTC. Its protein product is CASSLIRGGRSYNEQFF. The variable domain in full, completed from reference TRBV7-8 and TRBJ2-1, reads GAGVSQSPRYKVAKRGQDVALRCDPISGHVSLFWYQQALGQGPEFLTYFQNEAQLDKSGLPSDRFFAERPEGSVSTLKIQRTQQEDSAVYLCASSLIRGGRSYNEQFFGPGTRLTVL.